This is a list of T cell receptor beta chains from one sample in a study of blood T cells in healthy people across ages. TCRdb re-called the 5' RACE reads through MiXCR, storing one row per CDR3 protein. The profile shows fewer than 900,000 distinct CDR3 sequences, approximately 43% of them singletons. The sequenced sample consisted of blood. The origin of the receptors is a woman aged 55-70 years in good health. Both conserved end residues are part of each CDR3. Clone size appears in some rows only: once, few, many, or a class for an expanded clone.

j_call | v_call | clone_size | cdr3_aa
NA | TRBV24-1 | few | CATSDRDRYEQYF
TRBJ2-5 | TRBV6-5 | few | CASSYIPEQTQYF
TRBJ1-1 | TRBV11-1 | NA | CASQLGTEAFEAFF
TRBJ1-5 | TRBV12-3/TRBV12-4 | few | CASSIGTAVQPQHF
TRBJ1-2 | TRBV5-6 | NA | CASSVGGVYGYTF
TRBJ2-1 | TRBV9 | NA | CASDPSARGNEQFF
TRBJ2-3 | TRBV20-1 | few | CSASGVNGDTQYF
TRBJ2-1 | TRBV6-5 | few | CASRDRFGNEQFF
TRBJ2-6 | TRBV9 | few | CASSFAGGAGANVLTF
TRBJ2-4 | TRBV20-1 | few | CSAQPWNFGNIQYF
NA | TRBV4-1 | NA | CASSQGLAGDLFQETQYF
TRBJ2-3 | TRBV14 | many | CASSLLAGVLLDTQYF
TRBJ1-2 | TRBV6-5 | NA | CASSYSVQDYGYTF
TRBJ2-7 | TRBV7-9 | NA | CASSPAGLAGAEQYF
TRBJ1-4 | TRBV20-1 | NA | CSARTGGPNEKLFF
TRBJ1-6 | TRBV5-6 | NA | CASSLSRGSNNSPLHF
TRBJ1-5 | TRBV7-8 | few | CASSLEQGGSPQHF
TRBJ2-5 | TRBV5-6 | NA | CASSPTGTPLNDEQYF
TRBJ2-2 | TRBV7-9 | NA | CASSLPRDTGELFF
TRBJ2-3 | TRBV3-1 | NA | CASSLSSGNSDTQYF
TRBJ2-7 | TRBV6-2/TRBV6-3 | few | CASSYSGTGAAYEQYF
TRBJ2-4 | TRBV4-3 | many | CASSQDWEQWNIQYF
NA | TRBV27 | NA | CASSRVGGSETQYF
TRBJ2-2 | TRBV20-1 | NA | CSARDPRTSGTGELFF
TRBJ2-1 | TRBV24-1 | few | CAVSGGARSYNEQFF
NA | TRBV30 | NA | CAWSESAETQYF
NA | TRBV20-1 | NA | CSAMDRGVEQYF
TRBJ2-7 | TRBV9 | NA | CASSVDSGTSSYEQYF
NA | TRBV19 | NA | CASSIRQGVYEQYF
TRBJ2-7 | TRBV29-1 | NA | CSARITAYEQYF
TRBJ1-1 | TRBV7-2 | NA | CASSSVSDTEAFF
TRBJ2-2 | TRBV9 | NA | CASSVRISTGELFF
TRBJ2-7 | TRBV20-1 | few | CSARDSAGSREQYF
TRBJ1-4 | TRBV30 | once | CAWRAGGFGKLFF
TRBJ2-1 | TRBV28 | once | CASTTGQGVDEQFF
NA | TRBV7-8 | NA | CASSLEFSPAGGPKETQYF
TRBJ2-5 | TRBV20-1 | NA | CSARDSRAGDETQYF
TRBJ2-5 | TRBV11-2 | NA | CASTLGGLAGEGETQYF
NA | TRBV6-2/TRBV6-3 | NA | CASGGDNSYEQYF
TRBJ2-4 | TRBV21-1 | NA | CASSVYPGLAGRGDIQYF
TRBJ2-7 | TRBV7-2 | few | CASSLLAGAGYEQYF
TRBJ1-2 | TRBV20-1 | NA | CSARVPGQGHGYTF
TRBJ2-5 | TRBV6-5 | few | CASSYLTGGSSGETQYF
TRBJ2-5 | TRBV14 | NA | CASSQETENGLAGAGETQYF
TRBJ1-6 | TRBV7-3 | few | CASSLIGTGNNSPLHF
TRBJ2-3 | TRBV7-8 | NA | CASSLIVAGATDTQYF
TRBJ2-2 | TRBV2 | NA | CASSVEPTGELFF
TRBJ1-2 | TRBV18 | few | CASSPANGGEVYGYTF
TRBJ2-1 | TRBV21-1 | NA | CASKSSRRADEQFF
TRBJ2-7 | TRBV10-2 | few | CASSDYSGSPVGYF
TRBJ1-1 | TRBV7-9 | NA | CASRGTALLNTEAFF
TRBJ2-3 | TRBV24-1 | NA | CATSAGTSGRTDTQYF
NA | TRBV28 | NA | CASSFSIGSAHSYEQYF
TRBJ2-5 | TRBV7-7 | few | CASSARGEETQYF